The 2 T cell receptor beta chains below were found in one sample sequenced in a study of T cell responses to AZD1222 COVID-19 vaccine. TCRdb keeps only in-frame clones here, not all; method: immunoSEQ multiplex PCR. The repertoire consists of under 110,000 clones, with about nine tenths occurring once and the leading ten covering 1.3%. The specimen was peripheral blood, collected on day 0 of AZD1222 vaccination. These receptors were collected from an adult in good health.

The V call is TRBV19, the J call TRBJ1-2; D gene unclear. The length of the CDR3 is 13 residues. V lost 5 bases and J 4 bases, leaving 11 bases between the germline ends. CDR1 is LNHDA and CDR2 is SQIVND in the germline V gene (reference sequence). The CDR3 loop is CASSGGRSYGYTF. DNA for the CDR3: TGTGCCAGTAGTGGTGGGCGTAGCTATGGCTACACCTTC.

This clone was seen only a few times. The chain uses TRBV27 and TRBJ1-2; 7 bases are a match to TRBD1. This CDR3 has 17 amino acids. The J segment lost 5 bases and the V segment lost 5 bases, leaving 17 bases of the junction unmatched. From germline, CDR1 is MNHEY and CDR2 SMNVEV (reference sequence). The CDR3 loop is CASSPTSTGFEKYGYTF. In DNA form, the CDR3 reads TGTGCCAGCAGTCCCACCTCGACAGGGTTCGAGAAATATGGCTACACCTTC.